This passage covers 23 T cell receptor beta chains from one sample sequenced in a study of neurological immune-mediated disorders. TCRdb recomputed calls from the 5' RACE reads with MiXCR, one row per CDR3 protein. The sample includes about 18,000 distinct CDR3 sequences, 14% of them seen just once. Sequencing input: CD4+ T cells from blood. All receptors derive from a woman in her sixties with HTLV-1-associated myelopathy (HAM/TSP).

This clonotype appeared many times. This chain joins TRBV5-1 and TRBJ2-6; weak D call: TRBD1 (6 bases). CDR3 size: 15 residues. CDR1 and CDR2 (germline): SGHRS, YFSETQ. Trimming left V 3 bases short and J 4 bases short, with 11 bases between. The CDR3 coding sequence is TGCGCCAGCAGCTCCGGACAGTCCGGGGCCAACGTCCTGACTTTC. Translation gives CASSSGQSGANVLTF.

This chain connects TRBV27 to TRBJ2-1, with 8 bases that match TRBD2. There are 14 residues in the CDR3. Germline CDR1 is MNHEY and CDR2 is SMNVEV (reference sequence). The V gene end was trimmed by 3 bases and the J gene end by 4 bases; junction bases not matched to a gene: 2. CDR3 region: CASSFSGGYNEQFF. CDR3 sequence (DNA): TGTGCCAGCAGTTTCAGCGGGGGTTACAATGAGCAGTTCTTC.

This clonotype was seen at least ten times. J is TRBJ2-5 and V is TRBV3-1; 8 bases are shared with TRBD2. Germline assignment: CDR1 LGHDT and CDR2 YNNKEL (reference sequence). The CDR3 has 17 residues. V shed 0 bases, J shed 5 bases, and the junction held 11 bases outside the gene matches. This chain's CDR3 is CASSQDTSGRIRETQYF. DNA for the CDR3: TGTGCCAGCAGCCAAGATACCAGCGGGAGAATTCGCGAGACCCAGTACTTC.

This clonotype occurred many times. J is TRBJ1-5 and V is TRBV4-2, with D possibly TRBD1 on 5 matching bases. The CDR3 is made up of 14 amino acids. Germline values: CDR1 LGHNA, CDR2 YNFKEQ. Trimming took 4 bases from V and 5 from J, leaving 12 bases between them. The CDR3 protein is CASSLDSAYQPQHF. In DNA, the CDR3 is TGTGCCAGCAGCCTTGACAGTGCCTATCAGCCCCAGCATTTT.

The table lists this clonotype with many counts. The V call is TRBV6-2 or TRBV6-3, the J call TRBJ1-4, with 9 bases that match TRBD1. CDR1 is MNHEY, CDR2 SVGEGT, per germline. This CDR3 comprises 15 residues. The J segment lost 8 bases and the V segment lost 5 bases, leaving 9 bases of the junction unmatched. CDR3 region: CASSEPGTGNEKLFF. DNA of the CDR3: TGTGCCAGCAGTGAACCCGGGACAGGGAACGAAAAACTGTTTTTT.

CDR3 residues: CASSYSFGSQDTQYF. CDR3 bases: TGTGCCAGCAGTTACTCTTTCGGCAGCCAGGATACGCAGTATTTT. V and J are TRBV6-6 and TRBJ2-3; no reliable D call. This CDR3 contains 15 residues. The germline V gene has CDR1 MNHNY and CDR2 SVGAGI (reference sequence). Deletions cut 0 bases from V and 6 bases from J, with 13 bases between.

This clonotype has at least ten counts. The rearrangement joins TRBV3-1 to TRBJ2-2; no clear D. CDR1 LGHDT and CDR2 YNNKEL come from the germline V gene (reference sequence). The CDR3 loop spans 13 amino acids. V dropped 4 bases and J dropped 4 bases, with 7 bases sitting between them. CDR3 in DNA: TGTGCCAGCAGCCCTATACCCACCGGGGAGCTGTTTTTT. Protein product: CASSPIPTGELFF. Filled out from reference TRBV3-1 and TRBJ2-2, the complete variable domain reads DTAVSQTPKYLVTQMGNDKSIKCEQNLGHDTMYWYKQDSKKFLKIMFSYNNKELIINETVPNRFSPKSPDKAHLNLHINSLELGDSAVYFCASSPIPTGELFFGEGSRLTVL.

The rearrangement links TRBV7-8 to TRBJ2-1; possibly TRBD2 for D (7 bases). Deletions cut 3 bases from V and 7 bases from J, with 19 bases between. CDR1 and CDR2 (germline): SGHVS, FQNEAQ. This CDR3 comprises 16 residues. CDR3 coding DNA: TGTGCCAGCAGCTTTTGGGGGGGGGGCCAAAGGAATGAGCAGTTCTTC. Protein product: CASSFWGGGQRNEQFF. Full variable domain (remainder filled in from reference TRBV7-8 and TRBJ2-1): GAGVSQSPRYKVAKRGQDVALRCDPISGHVSLFWYQQALGQGPEFLTYFQNEAQLDKSGLPSDRFFAERPEGSVSTLKIQRTQQEDSAVYLCASSFWGGGQRNEQFFGPGTRLTVL.

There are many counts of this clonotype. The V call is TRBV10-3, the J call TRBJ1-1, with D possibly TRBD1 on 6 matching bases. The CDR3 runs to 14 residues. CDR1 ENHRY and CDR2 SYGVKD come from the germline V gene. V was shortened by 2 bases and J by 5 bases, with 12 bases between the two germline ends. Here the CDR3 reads CAISEGGRITEAFF. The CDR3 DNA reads TGTGCCATCAGTGAGGGGGGGCGCATTACTGAAGCTTTCTTT.

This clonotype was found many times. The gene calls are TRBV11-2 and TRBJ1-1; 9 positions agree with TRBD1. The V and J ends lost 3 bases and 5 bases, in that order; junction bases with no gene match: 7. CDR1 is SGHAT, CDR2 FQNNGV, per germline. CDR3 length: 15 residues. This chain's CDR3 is CASSFIWDRDTEAFF. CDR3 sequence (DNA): TGTGCCAGCAGCTTTATTTGGGACAGGGATACTGAAGCTTTCTTT. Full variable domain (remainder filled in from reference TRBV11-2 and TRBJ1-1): EAGVAQSPRYKIIEKRQSVAFWCNPISGHATLYWYQQILGQGPKLLIQFQNNGVVDDSQLPKDRFSAERLKGVDSTLKIQPAKLEDSAVYLCASSFIWDRDTEAFFGQGTRLTVV.

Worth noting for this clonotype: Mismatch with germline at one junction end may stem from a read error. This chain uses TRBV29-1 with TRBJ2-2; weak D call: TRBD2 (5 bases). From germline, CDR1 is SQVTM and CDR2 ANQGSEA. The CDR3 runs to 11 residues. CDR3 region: CSVVIPGEQFF. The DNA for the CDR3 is TGCAGCGTTGTAATCCCCGGGGAGCAGTTTTTT.

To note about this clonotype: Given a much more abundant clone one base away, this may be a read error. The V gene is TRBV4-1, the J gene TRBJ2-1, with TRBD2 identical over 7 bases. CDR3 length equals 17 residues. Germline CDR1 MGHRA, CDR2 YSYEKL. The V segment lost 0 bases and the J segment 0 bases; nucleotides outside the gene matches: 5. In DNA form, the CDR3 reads TGCGCCAGCAGCCAAGAGACTAGCAGGAGCTCCTACAATGAGCAGTTCTTC. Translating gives CASSQETSRSSYNEQFF.

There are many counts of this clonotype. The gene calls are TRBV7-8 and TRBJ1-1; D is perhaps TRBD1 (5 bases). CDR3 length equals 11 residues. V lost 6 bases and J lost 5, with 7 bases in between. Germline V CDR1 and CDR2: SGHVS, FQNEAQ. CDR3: CASSRGTEAFF. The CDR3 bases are TGTGCCAGCAGTAGGGGTACTGAAGCTTTCTTT.

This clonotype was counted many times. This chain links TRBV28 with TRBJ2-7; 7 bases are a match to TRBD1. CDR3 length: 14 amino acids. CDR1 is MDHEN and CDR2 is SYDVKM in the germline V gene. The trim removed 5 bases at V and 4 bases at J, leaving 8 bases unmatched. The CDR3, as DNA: TGTGCCAGCAGTGAGACAGGGAAATCATACGAGCAGTACTTC. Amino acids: CASSETGKSYEQYF.

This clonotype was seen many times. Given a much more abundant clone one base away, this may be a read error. The CDR3 region is CSARSLQGGWNSPLHF. The DNA of the CDR3 is TGCAGTGCTAGAAGTCTCCAGGGTGGTTGGAATTCACCCCTCCACTTT. The gene calls are TRBV20-1 and TRBJ1-6, with TRBD1 as a possible D gene (5 bases). The V and J ends lost 2 bases and 7 bases respectively, with 18 bases between them. From germline, CDR1 is DFQATT and CDR2 SNEGSKA (reference sequence). The CDR3 runs to 16 residues.

In DNA form, the CDR3 reads TGTGCCAGCAGTCGGGGCAAACACTATAATTCACCCCTCCACTTT. It codes for CASSRGKHYNSPLHF. The rearrangement uses TRBV2 and TRBJ1-6, with D possibly TRBD1 on 5 matching bases. The CDR3 runs 15 residues. Trimming stripped 5 bases from V and 3 bases from J, with 11 bases between. CDR1 is SNHLY, CDR2 FYNNEI, per germline.

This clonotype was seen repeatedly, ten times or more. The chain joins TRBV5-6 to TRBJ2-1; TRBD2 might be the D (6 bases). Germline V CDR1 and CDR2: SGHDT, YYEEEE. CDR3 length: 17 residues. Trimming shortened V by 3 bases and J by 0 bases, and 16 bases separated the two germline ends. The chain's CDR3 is CASSSPAGGSSYNEQFF. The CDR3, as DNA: TGTGCCAGCAGCTCGCCAGCGGGTGGAAGCTCCTACAATGAGCAGTTCTTC.

The CDR3 DNA sequence: TGCAGTGCTAGAGTATGGCGGAGCTACGAGCAGTACTTC. This codes for CSARVWRSYEQYF. This rearrangement joins TRBV20-1 to TRBJ2-7; D gene uncertain. The CDR3 has 13 amino acids. CDR1 is DFQATT and CDR2 is SNEGSKA in the germline V gene (reference sequence). V was clipped by 1 base and J by 3 bases, with 10 bases between them.

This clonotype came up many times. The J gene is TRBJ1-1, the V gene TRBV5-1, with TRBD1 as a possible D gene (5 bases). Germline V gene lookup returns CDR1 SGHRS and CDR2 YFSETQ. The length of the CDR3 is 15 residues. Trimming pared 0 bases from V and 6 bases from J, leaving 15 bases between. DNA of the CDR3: TGCGCCAGCAGCTTGGTTATGGGGACGGGCTCTGAAGCTTTCTTT. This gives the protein CASSLVMGTGSEAFF.

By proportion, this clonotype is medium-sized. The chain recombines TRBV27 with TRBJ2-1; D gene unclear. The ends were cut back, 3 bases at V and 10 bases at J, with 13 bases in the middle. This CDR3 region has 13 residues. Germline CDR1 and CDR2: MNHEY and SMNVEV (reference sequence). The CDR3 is CASSFAAQREQFF. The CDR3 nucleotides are TGTGCCAGCAGTTTTGCGGCACAAAGGGAGCAGTTCTTC.

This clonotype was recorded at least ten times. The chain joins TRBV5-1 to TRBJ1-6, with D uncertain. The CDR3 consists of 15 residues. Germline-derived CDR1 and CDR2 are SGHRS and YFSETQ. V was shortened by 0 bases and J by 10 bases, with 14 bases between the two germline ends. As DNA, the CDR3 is TGCGCCAGCAGCTTGGACGCAGGTAGTTACTCACCCCTCCACTTT. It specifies CASSLDAGSYSPLHF.

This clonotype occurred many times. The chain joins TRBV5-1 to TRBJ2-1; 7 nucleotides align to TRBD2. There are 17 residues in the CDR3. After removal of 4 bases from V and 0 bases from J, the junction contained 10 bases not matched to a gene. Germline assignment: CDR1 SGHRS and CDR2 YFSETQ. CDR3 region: CASSPGAGISSYNEQFF. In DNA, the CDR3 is TGCGCCAGCAGCCCGGGAGCGGGAATAAGCTCCTACAATGAGCAGTTCTTC. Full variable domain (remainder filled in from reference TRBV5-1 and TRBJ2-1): KAGVTQTPRYLIKTRGQQVTLSCSPISGHRSVSWYQQTPGQGLQFLFEYFSETQRNKGNFPGRFSGRQFSNSRSEMNVSTLELGDSALYLCASSPGAGISSYNEQFFGPGTRLTVL.

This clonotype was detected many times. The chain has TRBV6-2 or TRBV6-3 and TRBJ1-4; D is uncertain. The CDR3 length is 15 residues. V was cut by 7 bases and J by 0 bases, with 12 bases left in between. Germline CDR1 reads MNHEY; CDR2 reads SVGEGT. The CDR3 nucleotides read TGTGCCAGCATAGGACTGGGAGCAACTAATGAAAAACTGTTTTTT. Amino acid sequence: CASIGLGATNEKLFF.